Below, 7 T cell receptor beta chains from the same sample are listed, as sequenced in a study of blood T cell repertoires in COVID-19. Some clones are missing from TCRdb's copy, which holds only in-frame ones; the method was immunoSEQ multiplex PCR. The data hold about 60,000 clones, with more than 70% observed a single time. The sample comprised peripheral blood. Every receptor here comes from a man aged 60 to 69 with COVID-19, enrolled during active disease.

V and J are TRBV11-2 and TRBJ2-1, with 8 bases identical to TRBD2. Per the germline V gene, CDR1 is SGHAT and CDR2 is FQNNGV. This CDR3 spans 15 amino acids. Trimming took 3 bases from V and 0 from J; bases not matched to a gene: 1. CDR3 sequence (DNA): TGTGCCAGCAGCTTTGCGGGAGGCTCCTACAATGAGCAGTTCTTC. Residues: CASSFAGGSYNEQFF. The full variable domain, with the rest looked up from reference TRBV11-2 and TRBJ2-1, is EAGVAQSPRYKIIEKRQSVAFWCNPISGHATLYWYQQILGQGPKLLIQFQNNGVVDDSQLPKDRFSAERLKGVDSTLKIQPAKLEDSAVYLCASSFAGGSYNEQFFGPGTRLTVL.

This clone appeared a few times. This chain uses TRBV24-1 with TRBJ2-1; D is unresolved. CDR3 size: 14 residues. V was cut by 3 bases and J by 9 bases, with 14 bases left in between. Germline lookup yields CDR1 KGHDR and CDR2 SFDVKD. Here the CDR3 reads CATSDGKEVREQFF. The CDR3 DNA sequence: TGTGCCACCAGTGATGGTAAAGAGGTCCGTGAGCAGTTCTTC.

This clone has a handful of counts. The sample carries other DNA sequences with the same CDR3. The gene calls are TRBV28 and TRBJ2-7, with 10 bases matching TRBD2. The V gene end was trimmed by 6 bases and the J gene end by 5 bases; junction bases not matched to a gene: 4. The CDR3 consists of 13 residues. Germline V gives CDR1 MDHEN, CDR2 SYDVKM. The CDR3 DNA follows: TGTGCCAGCAGCCTAGCGGGGGTCCACGAGCAGTACTTC. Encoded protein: CASSLAGVHEQYF.

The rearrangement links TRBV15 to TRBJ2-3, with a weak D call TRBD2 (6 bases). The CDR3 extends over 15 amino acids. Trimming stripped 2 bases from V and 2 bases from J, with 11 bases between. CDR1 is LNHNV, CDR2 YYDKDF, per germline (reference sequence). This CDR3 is CATSRRLVPTDTQYF. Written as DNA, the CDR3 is TGTGCCACCAGCAGAAGACTAGTCCCCACAGATACGCAGTATTTT.

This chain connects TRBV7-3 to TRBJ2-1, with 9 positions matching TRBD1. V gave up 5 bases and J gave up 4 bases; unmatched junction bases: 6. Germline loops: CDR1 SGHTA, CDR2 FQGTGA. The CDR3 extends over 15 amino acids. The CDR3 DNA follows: TGTGCCAGCAGCATGGGACAGGGAGTGTACAATGAGCAGTTCTTC. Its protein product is CASSMGQGVYNEQFF.

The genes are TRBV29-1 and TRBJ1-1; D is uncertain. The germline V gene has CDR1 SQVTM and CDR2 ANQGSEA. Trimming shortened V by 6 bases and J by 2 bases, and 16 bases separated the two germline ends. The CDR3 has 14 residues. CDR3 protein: CSVTRQEVNTEAFF. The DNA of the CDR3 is TGCAGCGTGACCAGACAAGAAGTAAACACTGAAGCTTTCTTT.

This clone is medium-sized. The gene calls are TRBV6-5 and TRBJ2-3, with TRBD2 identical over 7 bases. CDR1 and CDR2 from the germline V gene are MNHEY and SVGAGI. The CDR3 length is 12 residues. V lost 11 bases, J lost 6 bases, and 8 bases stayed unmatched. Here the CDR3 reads CAAGGNGDTQYF. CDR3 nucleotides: TGTGCCGCCGGGGGGAACGGGGATACGCAGTATTTT.